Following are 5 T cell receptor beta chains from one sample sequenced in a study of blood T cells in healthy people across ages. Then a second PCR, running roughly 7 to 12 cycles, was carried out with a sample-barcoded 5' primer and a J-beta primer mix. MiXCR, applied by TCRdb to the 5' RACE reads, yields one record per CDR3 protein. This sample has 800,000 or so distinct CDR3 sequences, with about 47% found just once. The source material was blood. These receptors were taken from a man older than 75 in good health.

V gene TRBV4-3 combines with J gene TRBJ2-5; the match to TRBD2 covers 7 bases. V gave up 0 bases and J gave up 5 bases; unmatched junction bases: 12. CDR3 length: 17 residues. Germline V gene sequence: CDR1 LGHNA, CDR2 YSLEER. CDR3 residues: CASSQDPPPGRGETQYF. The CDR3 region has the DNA TGCGCCAGCAGCCAAGATCCCCCTCCGGGGCGGGGGGAGACCCAGTACTTC.

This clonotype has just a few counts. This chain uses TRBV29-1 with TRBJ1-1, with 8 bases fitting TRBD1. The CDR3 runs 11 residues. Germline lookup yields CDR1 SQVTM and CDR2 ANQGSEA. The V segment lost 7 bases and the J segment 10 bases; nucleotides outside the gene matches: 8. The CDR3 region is CSADRERSAFF. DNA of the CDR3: TGCAGCGCGGACAGGGAACGATCAGCTTTCTTT.

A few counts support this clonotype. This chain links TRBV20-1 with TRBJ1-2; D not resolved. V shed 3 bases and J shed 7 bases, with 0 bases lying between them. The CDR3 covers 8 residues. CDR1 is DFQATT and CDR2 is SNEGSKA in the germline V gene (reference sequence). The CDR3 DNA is TGCAGTGCTAGTGGCTACACCTTC. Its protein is CSASGYTF.

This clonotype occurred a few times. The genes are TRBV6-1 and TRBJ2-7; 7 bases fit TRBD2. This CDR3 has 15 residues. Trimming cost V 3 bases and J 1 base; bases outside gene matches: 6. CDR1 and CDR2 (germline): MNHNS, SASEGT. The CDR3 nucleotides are TGTGCCAGCAGTGACCAGGGTAGCGGGTCCTACGAGCAGTACTTC. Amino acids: CASSDQGSGSYEQYF.

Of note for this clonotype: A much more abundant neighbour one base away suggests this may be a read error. CDR3 sequence reads: CASSRGPSSYEHYF. The CDR3 DNA sequence: TGTGCCAGCAGTCGGGGGCCGAGCTCCTACGAGCATTACTTC. V and J are TRBV7-2 and TRBJ2-7, with D possibly called TRBD1 or TRBD2 (6 bases each). The germline gives CDR1 SGHTA, CDR2 FQGNSA. The CDR3 extends over 14 amino acids.